The 16 T cell receptor beta chains given below trace back to one sample, sequenced in a study of T cells in localized non-small cell lung cancer. Libraries were prepared by immunoSEQ multiplex PCR; TCRdb keeps only in-frame clonotypes and omits some of them. The sample lists 19,000 or so clones; roughly 88% were seen once. Sample: peripheral blood mononuclear cells, taken before any cancer treatment. These receptor sequences come from a male donor aged 60 or over with stage II lung adenocarcinoma.

The V gene is TRBV7-6, the J gene TRBJ2-1; possible D gene TRBD2, 6 bases. Trimming took 1 base from V and 4 from J, leaving 11 bases between them. The CDR3 spans 15 residues. The germline V gene has CDR1 SGHVS and CDR2 FNYEAQ. As DNA, the CDR3 is TGTGCCAGCAGCTTAGGACTAGTCCCTTACAATGAGCAGTTCTTC. Translation gives CASSLGLVPYNEQFF.

This clone has just one count. The rearrangement uses TRBV11-3 and TRBJ2-3; 8 bases agree with TRBD2. CDR1 and CDR2 (germline): SGHNT, YENEEA. CDR3 length: 15 residues. The V and J ends lost 4 bases and 2 bases, in that order; junction bases with no gene match: 5. The CDR3 sequence is CASSSGGDYTDTQYF. The DNA of the CDR3 is TGTGCCAGCAGCTCGGGAGGGGACTACACAGATACGCAGTATTTT.

The chain carries TRBV5-1 and TRBJ1-1; D remains ambiguous. The germline V and J ends were trimmed by 3 bases and 4 bases, with 7 bases remaining between them. The CDR3 extends over 12 amino acids. Germline V gene sequence: CDR1 SGHRS, CDR2 YFSETQ. The CDR3 protein is CASSSPSTEAFF. In nucleotides, the CDR3 is TGCGCCAGCAGCTCTCCTTCCACTGAAGCTTTCTTT.

The V and J genes are TRBV5-1 and TRBJ2-6, with 9 nucleotides matching TRBD1. CDR3 length: 18 residues. Germline V CDR1 and CDR2: SGHRS, YFSETQ. The trim removed 3 bases at V and 2 bases at J, leaving 9 bases unmatched. The CDR3: CASSSYPGQGAGANVLTF. The CDR3 DNA is TGCGCCAGCAGCTCTTACCCGGGACAGGGAGCTGGGGCCAACGTCCTGACTTTC.

A few counts support this clone. This chain connects TRBV29-1 to TRBJ1-1; the D gene is possibly TRBD1 (5 bases). The germline gives CDR1 SQVTM, CDR2 ANQGSEA. V lost 6 bases to trimming and J lost 6 bases, with 14 bases between them. This CDR3 is built from 12 residues. The CDR3 sequence: CSVAWDESEAFF. As DNA, the CDR3 is TGCAGCGTGGCATGGGACGAATCTGAAGCTTTCTTT.

This chain connects TRBV2 to TRBJ1-1, with no clear D. CDR3 length: 11 amino acids. Germline V CDR1 and CDR2: SNHLY, FYNNEI. Trimming stripped 6 bases from V and 10 bases from J, with 12 bases between. The CDR3 loop is CASSRGDGAFF. The CDR3 region has the DNA TGTGCCAGCAGCCGAGGAGATGGAGCTTTCTTT.

This clone was recorded only once. J is TRBJ2-7 and V is TRBV14, with TRBD2 matching over 12 bases. The J segment lost 3 bases and the V segment lost 4 bases, leaving 4 bases of the junction unmatched. Germline-derived CDR1 and CDR2 are SGHDN and FVKESK. This CDR3 region has 15 residues. CDR3 loop: CASSPGLAGFYEQYF. The CDR3 region has the DNA TGTGCCAGCAGCCCAGGACTAGCGGGGTTCTACGAGCAGTACTTC.

This sequence joins TRBV19 and TRBJ1-4; D is possibly TRBD1 (6 bases). The CDR3 is 12 amino acids. CDR1 and CDR2 from the germline V gene are LNHDA and SQIVND (reference sequence). V was trimmed by 4 bases and J by 10 bases, leaving 10 bases between them. CDR3 residues: CASSSRQAKLFF. As DNA, the CDR3 is TGTGCCAGTAGTAGCCGACAGGCAAAACTGTTTTTT.

The rearrangement uses TRBV28 and TRBJ1-2; 9 bases fit TRBD1. V was clipped by 5 bases and J by 5 bases; unmatched bases: 3. The CDR3 runs 13 residues. Germline CDR1 reads MDHEN; CDR2 reads SYDVKM. The CDR3 DNA sequence: TGTGCCAGCAGTGGGGGACAGGGTTATGGCTACACCTTC. Amino acid sequence: CASSGGQGYGYTF.

By proportion, this clone is medium-sized. V is TRBV2 and J is TRBJ1-4, with D uncertain. This CDR3 spans 11 amino acids. Germline V lookup: CDR1 SNHLY, CDR2 FYNNEI. Trimming shortened V by 2 bases and J by 6 bases, and 1 base separated the two germline ends. This CDR3 is CASSEYEKLFF. CDR3 coding DNA: TGTGCCAGCAGTGAATATGAAAAACTGTTTTTT.

The rearrangement links TRBV19 to TRBJ1-2; the D is unclear. CDR1 and CDR2 (germline): LNHDA, SQIVND (reference sequence). The germline V and J ends were trimmed by 7 bases and 0 bases, with 6 bases remaining between them. The CDR3 consists of 12 residues. The CDR3 protein is CASIGANYGYTF. The CDR3, as DNA: TGTGCCAGTATCGGGGCTAACTATGGCTACACCTTC. Full variable domain (missing parts from reference TRBV19 and TRBJ1-2): DGGITQSPKYLFRKEGQNVTLSCEQNLNHDAMYWYRQDPGQGLRLIYYSQIVNDFQKGDIAEGYSVSREKKESFPLTVTSAQKNPTAFYLCASIGANYGYTFGSGTRLTVV.

This clone was observed a handful of times. The genes are TRBV19 and TRBJ2-1; 9 bases map to TRBD1. V lost 5 bases, J lost 6 bases, and 11 bases stayed unmatched. CDR1 is LNHDA, CDR2 SQIVND, per germline (reference sequence). The CDR3 length is 16 residues. CDR3 region: CASSLQGAVGGNEQFF. CDR3 nucleotides: TGTGCCAGTAGTTTACAGGGGGCAGTCGGCGGCAATGAGCAGTTCTTC.

The chain links TRBV28 to TRBJ1-2; 7 bases fit TRBD1. V shed 8 bases, J shed 2 bases, and the junction held 2 bases outside the gene matches. Germline V lookup: CDR1 MDHEN, CDR2 SYDVKM. The CDR3 sequence is 12 residues long. The CDR3 bases are TGTGCCAGCTCACAGGGGAACTATGGCTACACCTTC. The encoded protein is CASSQGNYGYTF.

The chain has TRBV28 and TRBJ2-7, with TRBD2 matching 10 bases. The V and J ends lost 2 bases and 3 bases, in that order; junction bases with no gene match: 10. This CDR3 has 17 amino acids. Germline V lookup: CDR1 MDHEN, CDR2 SYDVKM. CDR3 bases: TGTGCCAGCAGTTTAGGGCAGGGACTAGCGAGGTACTACGAGCAGTACTTC. Translated, it gives CASSLGQGLARYYEQYF.

CDR3 bases: TGTGCCAGCTCATCAGATAGCAGGGGGCGTGAGACCCAGTACTTC. This gives the protein CASSSDSRGRETQYF. The J gene is TRBJ2-5, the V gene TRBV18; 8 bases are a match to TRBD1. This CDR3 has 15 residues. The trim removed 5 bases at V and 5 bases at J, leaving 10 bases unmatched. Germline V gene lookup returns CDR1 KGHSH and CDR2 LQKENI.

In DNA, the CDR3 is TGTGCCAGCAGACCCGGGACAGGCAACTATGGCTACACCTTC. Translated, it gives CASRPGTGNYGYTF. The V call is TRBV11-2, the J call TRBJ1-2; 8 nucleotides agree with TRBD1. CDR1 SGHAT and CDR2 FQNNGV come from the germline V gene. This CDR3 is built from 14 residues. V trimming: 6 bases; J trimming: 2 bases; junction bases outside the gene matches: 5.